What follows are 14 T cell receptor beta chains derived from one specimen sequenced in a study of T cell repertoires in cytomegalovirus infection. TCRdb re-derived calls from the reads in MiXCR, one entry per CDR3 protein. The sample has about 570,000 distinct CDR3 sequences; approximately 40% are singletons. The antigens these receptors bind are not known. The source was cultured PBMCs, collected from culture after CMV antigen stimulation. The receptors were sampled from a human donor in good health (CMV status not recorded). Some clones in this sample may be carry-over from other donors' samples.

This clonotype was picked up a small number of times. The chain recombines TRBV7-6 with TRBJ1-1; D gene uncertain. The germline V gene encodes CDR1 SGHVS and CDR2 FNYEAQ. This CDR3 has 14 residues. V lost 1 base to trimming and J lost 2 bases, with 8 bases between them. CDR3 in amino acids: CASSLVGPNTEAFF. CDR3 nucleotides: TGTGCCAGCAGCTTAGTGGGCCCTAACACTGAAGCTTTCTTT.

This clonotype was observed a few times. The chain combines TRBV12-5 with TRBJ2-3, with D perhaps given as TRBD1 or TRBD2 (5 bases each). Deletions cut 6 bases from V and 6 bases from J, with 13 bases between. Germline V gives CDR1 LGHNT, CDR2 FRNRAP. The CDR3 sequence is 13 residues long. The CDR3 DNA reads as TGTGCTAGTGGATTTGCCGGGACCGATACGCAGTATTTT. Amino acid sequence: CASGFAGTDTQYF.

The chain has TRBV11-2 and TRBJ2-3, with D tentatively TRBD1 or TRBD2 (5 bases each). Germline V CDR1 and CDR2: SGHAT, FQNNGV. Trimming left V 5 bases short and J 0 bases short, with 9 bases between. The CDR3 is 14 residues long. The CDR3 region has the DNA TGTGCCAGCAGCAGAGGGGCTAGCACAGATACGCAGTATTTT. This sequence encodes CASSRGASTDTQYF.

This clonotype showed up just a few times. V is TRBV20-1 and J is TRBJ2-1, with 12 bases aligning to TRBD2. After removal of 6 bases from V and 8 bases from J, the junction contained 8 bases not matched to a gene. The CDR3 has 14 residues. In germline, CDR1 is DFQATT, CDR2 SNEGSKA (reference sequence). The CDR3 sequence: CSALTSGRSDEQFF. In DNA form, the CDR3 reads TGCAGTGCCCTTACTAGCGGGAGGAGCGATGAGCAGTTCTTC.

This clonotype was found many times. The chain links TRBV15 to TRBJ1-3; no clear D. Germline assignment: CDR1 LNHNV and CDR2 YYDKDF (reference sequence). This CDR3 has 14 amino acids. Trimming removed 8 bases at V and 0 bases at J, with 11 bases between. As DNA, the CDR3 is TGTGCCACCCTGGACGGATTCTCTGGAAACACCATATATTTT. This gives the protein CATLDGFSGNTIYF. Full variable domain (outside the CDR3, taken from reference TRBV15 and TRBJ1-3): DAMVIQNPRYQVTQFGKPVTLSCSQTLNHNVMYWYQQKSSQAPKLLFHYYDKDFNNEADTPDNFQSRRPNTSFCFLDIRSPGLGDTAMYLCATLDGFSGNTIYFGEGSWLTVV.

This clonotype was seen more than once but under ten times. The chain recombines TRBV6-5 with TRBJ1-2; D ambiguous. Germline V gene data show CDR1 as MNHEY and CDR2 as SVGAGI. The CDR3 consists of 14 residues. With 0 bases removed from V and 8 bases from J, the gap between germline ends came to 13 bases. The DNA of the CDR3 is TGTGCCAGCAGTTACTCGGTAGCCTTGGGGGGCTACACCTTC. It specifies CASSYSVALGGYTF.

This clonotype was observed a handful of times. The genes are TRBV19 and TRBJ2-1, with 9 bases that match TRBD2. The germline V gene has CDR1 LNHDA and CDR2 SQIVND (reference sequence). This CDR3 is 16 amino acids long. After removal of 3 bases from V and 0 bases from J, the junction contained 3 bases not matched to a gene. The CDR3 is CASSMAGGSSYNEQFF. In DNA form, the CDR3 reads TGTGCCAGTAGTATGGCGGGGGGGAGCTCCTACAATGAGCAGTTCTTC.

This clonotype appeared a few times. The rearrangement uses TRBV7-2 and TRBJ2-3, with 13 bases lining up with TRBD2. After removal of 6 bases from V and 6 bases from J, the junction contained 6 bases not matched to a gene. CDR3 length: 15 amino acids. Germline CDR1 is SGHTA and CDR2 is FQGNSA. CDR3 coding DNA: TGTGCCAGCAGACCTCCGGGACTAGCGGGGGATACGCAGTATTTT. Its translation is CASRPPGLAGDTQYF.

This rearrangement joins TRBV20-1 to TRBJ2-5; D not certain. The CDR3 runs to 13 residues. Deletions cut 0 bases from V and 6 bases from J, with 11 bases between. Germline CDR1 reads DFQATT; CDR2 reads SNEGSKA (reference sequence). CDR3 in DNA: TGCAGTGCTAGAGATCTCCTTGAGAAGACCCAGTACTTC. It specifies CSARDLLEKTQYF.

In this sample, this clonotype turned up a few times. V is TRBV18 and J is TRBJ1-5; D not resolved. V was shortened by 0 bases and J by 9 bases, with 9 bases between the two germline ends. Germline assignment: CDR1 KGHSH and CDR2 LQKENI. CDR3 length: 13 residues. Here the CDR3 reads CASSPPGLGPQHF. CDR3 DNA: TGTGCCAGCTCACCACCGGGTCTTGGGCCCCAGCATTTT.

There are a few counts of this clonotype. The genes are TRBV20-1 and TRBJ2-1; TRBD2 matches 11 bases. Trimming at V came to 6 bases and at J to 7 bases, leaving 8 bases not matched to a gene. CDR1 DFQATT and CDR2 SNEGSKA come from the germline V gene (reference sequence). The length of the CDR3 is 14 residues. The CDR3 DNA sequence: TGCAGTGCCACACTAGCGGGAGAATTAAATGAGCAGTTCTTC. It codes for CSATLAGELNEQFF.

This clonotype was seen a handful of times. The chain couples TRBV28 to TRBJ2-7; TRBD1 aligns across 9 bases. Per germline, CDR1 MDHEN and CDR2 SYDVKM. The CDR3 loop spans 16 amino acids. J lost 2 bases, V lost 5 bases, and 10 bases had no gene match. CDR3 residues: CASSPPDRDRAYEQYF. CDR3 sequence (DNA): TGTGCCAGCAGTCCCCCGGACCGGGACAGGGCCTACGAGCAGTACTTC.

The chain is built from TRBV20-1 and TRBJ1-2; 9 bases line up with TRBD1. J gave up 8 bases and V 1 base, and 8 bases lay outside the gene matches. Germline CDR1 is DFQATT and CDR2 is SNEGSKA (reference sequence). CDR3 length: 14 residues. CDR3 protein: CSARVGRQGVGYTF. CDR3 in DNA: TGCAGTGCTAGAGTTGGGAGACAGGGGGTCGGCTACACCTTC.

This clonotype was observed a single time. V and J are TRBV7-4 and TRBJ2-2; D unclear. The CDR3 length is 15 residues. Trimming removed 5 bases from V and 5 bases from J, with 15 bases in between. Germline V CDR1 and CDR2: SGHVT, SQSDAQ. For the CDR3, the DNA is TGTGCCAGCAGCCCTACCCCACCTAAAACCGGGGAGCTGTTTTTT. The encoded protein is CASSPTPPKTGELFF.